This record covers a single TCR beta chain. The antigen remains undetermined. The data belong to a study of T cells in localized non-small cell lung cancer. General study points: Heterogeneity is still possible, as just one tumor region was sequenced. Longer overall survival was seen with higher T cell density measured in blood. Appearance in adjacent lung was seen for a median around 55 of the top 100 tumor clones. Highest T cell clonality was seen in uninvolved adjacent lung, surpassing that measured in tumor.

Generated by immunoSEQ multiplex PCR, the TCRdb table keeps only in-frame clones and is missing some. The data contain around 26,000 clones, 70% to 90% of them singletons. The CDR3 covers 15 residues. Germline V lookup: CDR1 MNHEY, CDR2 SVGAGI. V dropped 6 bases and J dropped 0 bases, with 11 bases sitting between them. Here the sequenced sample was peripheral blood, taken before any cancer treatment. This TCR was recovered from a woman between 18 and 50 years old with stage I lung adenocarcinoma. This chain connects TRBV6-5 to TRBJ2-2; D call uncertain. The CDR3 bases are TGTGCCAGCAGACCTGACACCGCGAACACCGGGGAGCTGTTTTTT. This encodes CASRPDTANTGELFF.